This T cell receptor (beta chain) was sequenced for a study of regulatory T cells in long-lasting Graves disease (dated by TCRdb to the early 2020s). Context from the whole study: Persistent Graves' disease meant more than 5 years of antithyroid drug treatment with TSH receptor autoantibodies that stayed positive. The study was registered as a clinical trial and conducted in China. This study used TCR sequencing and RNA sequencing of peripheral blood to compare persistent Graves' disease patients against newly diagnosed Graves' disease patients. A total of roughly 35 samples underwent TCR sequencing: about 13 from persistent and around 20 from newly diagnosed Graves' disease patients. Antithyroid drugs had been taken for roughly 10 years on average by persistent Graves' disease patients in the clinical cohort. Results the study describes overall, beyond this receptor: The study examined only peripheral blood because the primary lesion, thyroid tissue, could not be accessed. Persistent disease showed preferential use of TRBV28, TRBJ1-2 and TRBJ2-5, whereas newly diagnosed disease favored TRBV20-1 and TRBJ2-1. The authors noted that the small sample size was a limitation that may lower accuracy. Compared with newly diagnosed patients, persistent Graves' disease patients had lower TCR Shannon entropy and fewer highly expanded clones, which suggests clonal expansion. A larger number of public clonotypes was shared among persistent patients (fewer than 3,000) than among newly diagnosed patients (approximately 1,000). Sequencing and analysis were limited to the TCR beta chain.

CDR1 and CDR2 are drawn from the germline V gene (reference sequence): DFQATT, SNEGSKA. The CDR3, from cysteine to phenylalanine, totals 14 residues. CDR3 DNA is the only sequence kept; it has 42 bases, read in frame from the first base. Ends trimmed: V by 0 bases, J by 7 bases; bases unmatched to a gene: 3. Worth noting for this clonotype: Its antigen remains unidentified. It has no much larger one-base neighbor in the sample; base qualities were not kept.

The intended sense of this specimen's time point label: persistent/refractory GD, antithyroid drugs over 5 years with positive TRAb. For both TCR sequencing and RNA sequencing, RNA was extracted from PBMCs using TRIzol. The diagnosis of Graves' disease followed American Thyroid Association guidelines. Recruitment of patients was carried out at an endocrinology department in Xi'an, China. From each patient, around 8.3 milliliters of peripheral blood was collected into an EDTA anticoagulant tube. Ficoll Paque Plus density gradient separation was used to isolate PBMCs, and no further T cell sorting was done. An Agilent 2100 Bioanalyzer and agarose gel were used to check RNA quality, while a NanoDrop 2000 measured RNA concentration. The method was multiplex PCR. Sequencing relied on an Illumina HiSeq 4000. TCR beta libraries were built with iRepertoire HTBI primers and Arm-PCR amplification of CDR3 regions. PCR products were gel purified before sequencing. The paper's processing steps were these. Gene usage analysis of CDR3 amino acid clonotypes used the 62 TRBV and more than 13 TRBJ segments found across samples. COPE and FqMerger were used to merge filtered high-quality paired reads into contigs. BLAST was used to align contigs to IMGT TRBV, TRBD and TRBJ reference genes, with CDR3 defined following IMGT. Any clonotype with a frequency above 0.1% was classified as a highly expanded clone. Shannon entropy served as the measure of repertoire diversity, while the Gini coefficient captured V-J evenness. Clonotypes shared by more than one individual were considered public. TCRdb reran the public reads through fastp at Q25 and MiXCR, keeping productive beta chains. Records with the same CDR3 protein are collapsed into one entry carrying the most frequent genes and DNA. The V and J calls follow TCRdb's processing rather than the paper's. The table for this sample lists 650,000 to 850,000 distinct CDR3 sequences; approximately 29% of them were counted only once. Roughly 41% of the sample is held by the ten biggest clonotypes.

The TCR was taken from a female donor with Graves disease. The V and J genes are TRBV20-1 and TRBJ2-1; the central 10 bases match TRBD2. Material: peripheral blood mononuclear cells (PBMCs), obtained when the disease was refractory, from a patient treated with antithyroid drugs. The nucleotide sequence reads TGCAGTGCTAGAGATAGCGGGAGGTTTAATGAGCAGTTCTTC. This translates into CSARDSGRFNEQFF.